A selection of T cell receptor beta chains follows, all from one sample in a study of radiotherapy plus CTLA-4 blockade in lung cancer. Produced via immunoSEQ multiplex PCR; TCRdb's table is partial and in-frame only. Of some 100,000 clones listed, approximately 80% were seen once; the top ten hold approximately 5.5%. Sample: peripheral blood, taken from a patient treated with radiotherapy plus ipilimumab. These receptor sequences come from a human donor with non-small cell lung cancer who had a partial response to radiotherapy plus ipilimumab. Each CDR3 is given without its conserved first and last residue. The order of the fields is V gene, J gene, CDR3 protein.

>TRBV28|TRBJ1-1
ASSLRSEKAF
>TRBV6-6|TRBJ1-3
ASSYSGQGVNTIY
>TRBV7-9|TRBJ2-3
ASSFTRKTSGDFTDTQY
>TRBV7-8|TRBJ1-1
ASSLTGGLNTEAF
>TRBV6-5|TRBJ1-5
ASSPGPHSNQPQH
>TRBV4-3|TRBJ2-2
ASSRTSGSLGNTGELF
>TRBV6-6|TRBJ2-5
ASSYNKGLQETQY
>TRBV5-4|TRBJ1-1
ASSLGAGQRNTEAF
>TRBV4-2|TRBJ2-5
ASSQRPGGQETQY
>TRBV19|TRBJ2-5
ASSISGTYQETQY
>TRBV27|TRBJ1-1
ASSSVLGGTEAF
>TRBV18|TRBJ1-3
ASTRDRERGTFGNTIY
>TRBV7-2|TRBJ2-3
ASSLRGGLTGPDTQY
>TRBV6-5|TRBJ1-2
ASSRGQVANYGYT
>TRBV4-3|TRBJ2-3
ASSQSFADTQY
>TRBV28|TRBJ1-5
ASSLIYRGPNQPQH
>TRBV4-1|TRBJ2-4
ASSQDAAGGGSAKNIQY
>TRBV6-1|TRBJ2-5
ASSLEELQETQY
>TRBV5-6|TRBJ1-5
ASSFRGHQPQH
>TRBV6-5|TRBJ2-5
ASSPGTTRGAY
>TRBV10-3|TRBJ1-1
AISSGQGPTEAF
>TRBV5-1|TRBJ2-1
ASRLAGEYNEQF
>TRBV5-1|TRBJ2-1
ASSSDRANHEQF
>TRBV19|TRBJ1-1
ASSIGAPGTEAF
>TRBV5-4|TRBJ1-2
ASSQPDTTNYGYT
>TRBV19|TRBJ1-2
ASTYWAGDAGYT
>TRBV27|TRBJ2-2
ASSLKAGVGGELF
>TRBV7-2|TRBJ2-1
ASSARGIGYNEQF
>TRBV28|TRBJ2-2
ASSLRVPGELF
>TRBV6-1|TRBJ2-7
ASSRQDASYEQY
>TRBV29-1|TRBJ1-2
SAATGNLNYGYT
>TRBV25-1|TRBJ1-4
ASVWGPDEKLF
>TRBV6-5|TRBJ1-1
ASSLTGQQAEAF
>TRBV28|TRBJ1-2
ASSFRAGDT
>TRBV2|TRBJ1-1
ASSKDRAGNTEAF
>TRBV6-5|TRBJ1-5
ASSEWGTQPQH
>TRBV6-1|TRBJ1-4
ASAERTNEKLF
>TRBV7-9|TRBJ1-1
ASSLQGDTEAF
>TRBV6-1|TRBJ1-5
ASTGTGSSNQPQH
>TRBV28|TRBJ1-5
ASRSPGGSQPQH
>TRBV5-6|TRBJ2-1
ASSLGILAGGSGGNEQF
>TRBV15|TRBJ1-5
ATSSQTISSPQH
>TRBV15|TRBJ1-2
ATTPGGVRGQRN
>TRBV6-6|TRBJ1-3
ASSLPPGSSGNTIY
>TRBV14|TRBJ2-1
ASSNLAGLRNEQF
>TRBV6-1|TRBJ2-3
ASRPVADTQY
>TRBV7-9|TRBJ2-1
ASSHTRAGGAYNEQF
>TRBV5-6|TRBJ1-1
ASSLGAGNTEAF
>TRBV5-5|TRBJ1-1
ASSLVPGGTEAF
>TRBV5-1|TRBJ2-1
ASRERAHEQF
>TRBV30|TRBJ1-5
AWSGGGENQPQH
>TRBV6-5|TRBJ1-2
ASSYRDRAINGYT
>TRBV19|TRBJ1-5
ASSSFSGVRNQPQH
>TRBV30|TRBJ1-1
AWSVKGVTEAF